This T cell receptor (beta chain) was recorded in a study of esophageal squamous cell carcinoma under preoperative chemotherapy. General study findings and limits: Peripheral T cells migrating into the tumor appeared to partly supply post-treatment tumor-infiltrating lymphocytes. Clonal contraction, more than amplification, hit abundant clones after paclitaxel-nedaplatin. Chemotherapy was followed by significantly higher TCR diversity in peripheral T cells only, not tumor-infiltrating lymphocytes.

Germline CDR1 reads KGHDR; CDR2 reads SFDVKD. The length of the CDR3 is 15 residues. One entry per CDR3 protein results from TCRdb running MiXCR on the PCR reads. The profile covers tens of thousands of distinct CDR3 sequences, with around 50% appearing a single time and more than 20% taken by the ten largest. Stated time point: after preoperative PTX-NDP chemotherapy. Preoperative chemotherapy with paclitaxel-nedaplatin was given to patients before surgery. As regards this clonotype: Antigen specificity is unknown.

Sample collection was performed from a patient given preoperative chemotherapy. This chain joins TRBV24-1 and TRBJ2-4; no firm D call. The closer fit of TRBJ2-5 to the DNA end suggests the J call may be wrong. The clonotype originates from a human donor with esophageal squamous cell carcinoma. The donor label of this sample is uncertain. The CDR3 spells CAASGVGRDQETQYF. The CDR3, as DNA: TGTGCCGCGAGTGGCGTGGGCCGTGACCAAGAGACCCAGTACTTC.